What follows is one TCR beta chain and its context. Its specificity is not known. 13 Jbeta primers and 60 Vbeta primers were used for the PCR. Repertoires were generated with immunoSEQ multiplex PCR, while TCRdb's copy carries only in-frame clones and drops some. Found here are about 160,000 clones, about four fifths of them singletons; the top ten hold nearly 8.5%. The data were obtained in a study of cytomegalovirus exposure and HLA in healthy donors. Across the study: Genotyping showed about 80% of 398 donors falling in the Caucasian-associated ancestry cluster. Findings of the study overall: Within an earlier analysis, most TCR beta V segments proved productive either about 90% or about 30% of the time.

CDR1 is SGHVS and CDR2 is FQNEAQ in the germline V gene. Trimming removed 5 bases at V and 1 base at J, with 3 bases between. The CDR3 contains 13 residues. The clonotype originates from a male donor in good health and CMV-seropositive. This sequence joins TRBV7-8 and TRBJ2-6, with D hard to call. The sample taken for sequencing was PBMCs. The CDR3 reads CASSPSGANVLTF. For the CDR3, the DNA is TGTGCCAGCAGCCCTTCTGGGGCCAACGTCCTGACTTTC. Supplemented by reference TRBV7-8 and TRBJ2-6, the full variable domain reads GAGVSQSPRYKVAKRGQDVALRCDPISGHVSLFWYQQALGQGPEFLTYFQNEAQLDKSGLPSDRFFAERPEGSVSTLKIQRTQQEDSAVYLCASSPSGANVLTFGAGSRLTVL.